This T cell receptor beta chain was sequenced for a study of T cells in Graves' hyperthyroidism and ophthalmopathy. General study findings and limits: Ophthalmopathy was identified by the model a median 6.5 months ahead of onset.

As to this clonotype: Its target is unknown.

With 5 bases removed from V and 5 bases from J, the gap between germline ends came to 12 bases. CDR1 and CDR2 (germline): SEHNR, FQNEAQ (reference sequence). The CDR3 covers 13 residues. From RNA transcripts, TCR beta CDR3 regions were amplified. The TCR CDR3 was amplified in a first-round RT-PCR using the HTBI primer set. TCRdb independently ran MiXCR on the multiplex PCR reads; one entry per CDR3 protein. This sample has 540,000 or so distinct CDR3 sequences, with 46% found just once. Pregnant or lactating patients were excluded, as were those with uncontrolled infection or other autoimmune disease. Thyroid ultrasound, orbital computed tomography, clinical symptoms, and serum thyroxine and TRAb underpinned diagnoses.

The rearrangement joins TRBV7-9 to TRBJ2-5; no clear D gene. The sequence was obtained from an adult woman with Graves' disease, either hyperthyroidism or ophthalmopathy (not recorded which). The sample consisted of peripheral blood or thyroid tissue (not recorded which). CDR3 nucleotides: TGTGCCAGCAGCCCACTCAACACGGAGACCCAGTACTTC. Translating it yields CASSPLNTETQYF. The full variable domain, rest sourced from reference TRBV7-9 and TRBJ2-5, is DTGVSQNPRHKITKRGQNVTFRCDPISEHNRLYWYRQTLGQGPEFLTYFQNEAQLEKSRLLSDRFSAERPKGSFSTLEIQRTEQGDSAMYLCASSPLNTETQYFGPGTRLLVL.